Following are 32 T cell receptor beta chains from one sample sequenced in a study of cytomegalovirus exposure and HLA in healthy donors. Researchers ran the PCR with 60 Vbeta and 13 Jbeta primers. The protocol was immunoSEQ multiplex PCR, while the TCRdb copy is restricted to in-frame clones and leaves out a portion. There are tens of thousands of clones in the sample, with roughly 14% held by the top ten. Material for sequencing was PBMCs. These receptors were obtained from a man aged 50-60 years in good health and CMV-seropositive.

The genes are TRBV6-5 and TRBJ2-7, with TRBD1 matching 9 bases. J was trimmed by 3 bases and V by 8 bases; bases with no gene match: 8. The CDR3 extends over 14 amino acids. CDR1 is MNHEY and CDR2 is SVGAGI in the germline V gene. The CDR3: CASEPGQGGYEQYF. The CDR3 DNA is TGTGCCAGCGAACCGGGACAGGGTGGCTACGAGCAGTACTTC.

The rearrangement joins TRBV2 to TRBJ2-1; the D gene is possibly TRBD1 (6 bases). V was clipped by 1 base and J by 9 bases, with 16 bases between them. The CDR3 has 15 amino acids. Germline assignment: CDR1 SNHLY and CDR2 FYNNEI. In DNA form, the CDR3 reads TGTGCCAGCAGTGAAGTACAGCCAGGGGCGGGTGAGCAGTTCTTC. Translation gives CASSEVQPGAGEQFF.

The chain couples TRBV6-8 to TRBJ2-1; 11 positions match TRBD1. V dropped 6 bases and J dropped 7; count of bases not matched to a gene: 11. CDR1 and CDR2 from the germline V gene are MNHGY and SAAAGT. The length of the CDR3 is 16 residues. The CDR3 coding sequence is TGTGCCAGCAGGTTGACAACCGGGACAGGGGGGAATGAGCAGTTCTTC. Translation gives CASRLTTGTGGNEQFF.

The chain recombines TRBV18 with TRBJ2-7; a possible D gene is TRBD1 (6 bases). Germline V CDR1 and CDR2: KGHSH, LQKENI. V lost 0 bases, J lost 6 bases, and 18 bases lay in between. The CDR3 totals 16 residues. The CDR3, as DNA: TGTGCCAGCTCACCACCTACAGGGATGTCGCCCCCCGAGCAGTACTTC. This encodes CASSPPTGMSPPEQYF.

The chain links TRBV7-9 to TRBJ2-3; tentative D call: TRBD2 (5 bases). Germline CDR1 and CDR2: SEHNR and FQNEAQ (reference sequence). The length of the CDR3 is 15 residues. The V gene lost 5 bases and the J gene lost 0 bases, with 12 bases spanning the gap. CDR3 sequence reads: CASSRPGGSTDTQYF. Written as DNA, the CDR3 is TGTGCCAGCAGCCGCCCCGGCGGGAGCACAGATACGCAGTATTTT.

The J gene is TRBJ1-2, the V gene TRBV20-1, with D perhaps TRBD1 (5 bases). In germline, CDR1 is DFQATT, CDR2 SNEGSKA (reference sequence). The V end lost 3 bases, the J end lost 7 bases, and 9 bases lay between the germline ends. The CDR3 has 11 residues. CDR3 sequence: CSASQGLGYTF. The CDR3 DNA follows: TGCAGTGCTAGTCAGGGACTTGGCTACACCTTC.

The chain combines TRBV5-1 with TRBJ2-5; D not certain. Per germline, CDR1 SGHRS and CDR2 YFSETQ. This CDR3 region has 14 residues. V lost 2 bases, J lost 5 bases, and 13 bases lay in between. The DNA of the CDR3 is TGCGCCAGCAGCTTCTTAAGTTCGCGGGAGACCCAGTACTTC. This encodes CASSFLSSRETQYF. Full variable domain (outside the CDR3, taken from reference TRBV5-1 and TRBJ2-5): KAGVTQTPRYLIKTRGQQVTLSCSPISGHRSVSWYQQTPGQGLQFLFEYFSETQRNKGNFPGRFSGRQFSNSRSEMNVSTLELGDSALYLCASSFLSSRETQYFGPGTRLLVL.

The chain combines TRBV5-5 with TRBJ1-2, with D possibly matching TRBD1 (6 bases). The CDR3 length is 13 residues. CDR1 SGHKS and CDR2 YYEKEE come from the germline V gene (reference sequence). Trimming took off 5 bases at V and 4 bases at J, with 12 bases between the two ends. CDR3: CASRQWTAYGYTF. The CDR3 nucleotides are TGTGCCAGCAGACAATGGACAGCCTATGGCTACACCTTC. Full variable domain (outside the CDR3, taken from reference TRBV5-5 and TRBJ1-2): DAGVTQSPTHLIKTRGQQVTLRCSPISGHKSVSWYQQVLGQGPQFIFQYYEKEERGRGNFPDRFSARQFPNYSSELNVNALLLGDSALYLCASRQWTAYGYTFGSGTRLTVV.

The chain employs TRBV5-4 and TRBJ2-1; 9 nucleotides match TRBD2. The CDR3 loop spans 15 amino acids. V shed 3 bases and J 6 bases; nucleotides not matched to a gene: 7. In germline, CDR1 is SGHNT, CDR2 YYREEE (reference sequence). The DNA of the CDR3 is TGTGCCAGCAGCTCCGCCGGGACTAGCTTCAATGAGCAGTTCTTC. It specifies CASSSAGTSFNEQFF.

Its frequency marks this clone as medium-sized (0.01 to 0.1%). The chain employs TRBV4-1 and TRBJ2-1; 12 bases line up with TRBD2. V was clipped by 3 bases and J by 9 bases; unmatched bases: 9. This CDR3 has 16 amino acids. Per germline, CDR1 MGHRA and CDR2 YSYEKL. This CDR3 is CASSHPTSGSGAEQFF. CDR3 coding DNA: TGCGCCAGCAGCCACCCGACTAGCGGGAGTGGTGCTGAGCAGTTCTTC.

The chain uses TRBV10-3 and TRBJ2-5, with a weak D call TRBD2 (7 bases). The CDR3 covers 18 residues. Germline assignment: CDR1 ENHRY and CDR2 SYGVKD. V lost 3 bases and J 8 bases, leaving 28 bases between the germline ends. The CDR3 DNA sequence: TGTGCCATCAGTGAAGGGGAAGGAGGGGACGGCGGGGGCCCAACCCAGTACTTC. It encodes CAISEGEGGDGGGPTQYF.

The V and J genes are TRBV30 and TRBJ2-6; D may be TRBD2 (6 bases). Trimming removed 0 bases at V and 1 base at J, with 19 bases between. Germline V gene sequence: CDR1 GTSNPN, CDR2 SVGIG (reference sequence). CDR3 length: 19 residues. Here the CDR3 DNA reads TGTGCCTGGAGTGTATCGGTCAGTCGGAGGGATTCTGGGGCCAACGTCCTGACTTTC. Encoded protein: CAWSVSVSRRDSGANVLTF.

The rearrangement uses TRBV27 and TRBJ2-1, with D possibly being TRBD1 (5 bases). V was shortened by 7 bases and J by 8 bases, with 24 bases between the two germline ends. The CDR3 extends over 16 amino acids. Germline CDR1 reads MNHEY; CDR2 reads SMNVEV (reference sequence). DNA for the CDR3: TGTGCCAGCATCCCTCTAGGGGCCGGCACAGTCGATGAGCAGTTCTTC. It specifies CASIPLGAGTVDEQFF.

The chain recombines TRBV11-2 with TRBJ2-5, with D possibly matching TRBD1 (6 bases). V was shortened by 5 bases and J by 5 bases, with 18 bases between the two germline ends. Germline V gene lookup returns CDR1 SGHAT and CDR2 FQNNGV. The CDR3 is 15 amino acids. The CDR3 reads CASSKSLAGVETQYF. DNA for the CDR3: TGTGCCAGCAGCAAGAGCCTAGCAGGGGTGGAGACCCAGTACTTC.

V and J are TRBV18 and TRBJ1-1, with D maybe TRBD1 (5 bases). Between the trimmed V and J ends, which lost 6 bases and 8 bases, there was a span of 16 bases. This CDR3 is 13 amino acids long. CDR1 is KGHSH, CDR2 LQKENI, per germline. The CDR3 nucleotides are TGTGCCAGCTCCCGAGACGGGAGGGGAGAAGCTTTCTTT. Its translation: CASSRDGRGEAFF.

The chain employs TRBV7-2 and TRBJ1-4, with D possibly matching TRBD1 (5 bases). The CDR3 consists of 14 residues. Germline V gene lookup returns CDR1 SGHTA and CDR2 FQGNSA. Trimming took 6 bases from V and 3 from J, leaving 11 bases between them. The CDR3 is CASSPGLANEKLFF. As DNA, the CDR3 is TGTGCCAGCAGTCCAGGGTTAGCTAATGAAAAACTGTTTTTT.

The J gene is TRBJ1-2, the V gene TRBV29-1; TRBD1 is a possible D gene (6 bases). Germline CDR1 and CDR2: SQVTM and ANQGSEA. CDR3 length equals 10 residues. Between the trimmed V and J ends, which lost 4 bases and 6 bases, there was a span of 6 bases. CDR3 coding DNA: TGCAGCGTTGGGACAGATGGCTACACCTTC. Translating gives CSVGTDGYTF.

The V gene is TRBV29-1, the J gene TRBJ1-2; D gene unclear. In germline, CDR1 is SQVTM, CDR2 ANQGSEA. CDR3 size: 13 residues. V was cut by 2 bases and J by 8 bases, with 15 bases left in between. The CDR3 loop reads CSVEPSGSGGYTF. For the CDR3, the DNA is TGCAGCGTTGAACCGTCCGGGAGCGGGGGCTACACCTTC.

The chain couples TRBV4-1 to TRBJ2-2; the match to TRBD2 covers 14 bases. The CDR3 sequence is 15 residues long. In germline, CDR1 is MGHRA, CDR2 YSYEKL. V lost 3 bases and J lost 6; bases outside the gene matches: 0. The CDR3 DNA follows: TGCGCCAGCAGCCAGGGACTAGCGGGAGCCGGGGAGCTGTTTTTT. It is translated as CASSQGLAGAGELFF.

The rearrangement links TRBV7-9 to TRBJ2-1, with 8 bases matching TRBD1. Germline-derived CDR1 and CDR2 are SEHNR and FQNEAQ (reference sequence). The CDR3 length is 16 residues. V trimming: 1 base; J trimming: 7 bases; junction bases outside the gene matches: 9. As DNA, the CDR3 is TGTGCCAGCAGCTTAGGAGGACAGGGTCGGAGTAATGAGCAGTTCTTC. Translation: CASSLGGQGRSNEQFF.

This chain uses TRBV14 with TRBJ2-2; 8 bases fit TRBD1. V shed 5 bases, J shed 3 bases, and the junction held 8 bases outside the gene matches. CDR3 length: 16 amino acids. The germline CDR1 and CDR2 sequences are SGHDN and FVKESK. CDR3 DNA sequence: TGTGCCAGCAGCAGTGACAGGGGACCGTACACCGGGGAGCTGTTTTTT. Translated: CASSSDRGPYTGELFF.

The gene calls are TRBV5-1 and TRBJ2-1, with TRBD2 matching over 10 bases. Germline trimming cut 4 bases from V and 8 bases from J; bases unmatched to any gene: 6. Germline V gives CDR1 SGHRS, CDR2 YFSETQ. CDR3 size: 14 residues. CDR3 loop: CASSALAGVDEQFF. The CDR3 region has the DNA TGCGCCAGCAGCGCTCTAGCGGGAGTTGATGAGCAGTTCTTC.

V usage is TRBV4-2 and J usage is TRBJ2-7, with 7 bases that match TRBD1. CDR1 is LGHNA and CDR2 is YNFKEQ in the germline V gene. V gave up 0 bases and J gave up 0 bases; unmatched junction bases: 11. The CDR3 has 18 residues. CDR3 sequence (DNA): TGTGCCAGCAGCCAAGACCATCCGGCGACAGGGAGCTCCTACGAGCAGTACTTC. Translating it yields CASSQDHPATGSSYEQYF.

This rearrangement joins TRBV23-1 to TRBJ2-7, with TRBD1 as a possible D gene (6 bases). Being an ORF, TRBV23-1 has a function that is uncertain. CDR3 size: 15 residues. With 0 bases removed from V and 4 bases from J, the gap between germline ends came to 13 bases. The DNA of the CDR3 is TGCGCCAGCAGTCAATCTCGGACAGCAACTTACGAGCAGTACGTC. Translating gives CASSQSRTATYEQYV.

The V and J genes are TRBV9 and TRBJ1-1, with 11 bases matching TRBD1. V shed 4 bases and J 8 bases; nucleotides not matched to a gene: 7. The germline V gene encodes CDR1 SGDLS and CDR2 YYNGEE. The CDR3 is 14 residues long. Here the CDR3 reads CASSTGQGASEAFF. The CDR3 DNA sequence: TGTGCCAGCAGCACCGGACAGGGGGCGTCCGAAGCTTTCTTT.

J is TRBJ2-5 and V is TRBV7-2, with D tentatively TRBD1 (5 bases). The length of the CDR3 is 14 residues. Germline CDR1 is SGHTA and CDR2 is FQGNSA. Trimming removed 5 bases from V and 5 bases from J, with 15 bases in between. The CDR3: CASSPTTRVETQYF. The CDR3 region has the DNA TGTGCCAGCAGCCCCACCACCAGGGTTGAGACCCAGTACTTC.

The CDR3 loop is CASSPGLTLGEAFF. In nucleotides, the CDR3 is TGTGCCAGCTCACCAGGACTGACCCTCGGGGAAGCTTTCTTT. This rearrangement joins TRBV18 to TRBJ1-1; D gene unclear. Germline lookup yields CDR1 KGHSH and CDR2 LQKENI. Trimming cost V 2 bases and J 8 bases, with 15 bases left between them. This CDR3 has 14 amino acids.

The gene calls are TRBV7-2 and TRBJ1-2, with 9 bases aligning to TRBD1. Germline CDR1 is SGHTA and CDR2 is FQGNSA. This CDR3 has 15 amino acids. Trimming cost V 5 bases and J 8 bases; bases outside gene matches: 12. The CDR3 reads CASSLRDREAAGYTF. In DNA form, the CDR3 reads TGTGCCAGCAGCCTCCGGGACAGGGAGGCGGCGGGCTACACCTTC.

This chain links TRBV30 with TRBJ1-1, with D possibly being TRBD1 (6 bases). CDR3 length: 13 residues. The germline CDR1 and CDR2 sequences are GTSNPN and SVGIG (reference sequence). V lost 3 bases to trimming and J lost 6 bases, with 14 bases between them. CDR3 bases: TGTGCCTGGAGCGTTCAGGGGCCGGCTGAAGCTTTCTTT. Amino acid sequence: CAWSVQGPAEAFF.

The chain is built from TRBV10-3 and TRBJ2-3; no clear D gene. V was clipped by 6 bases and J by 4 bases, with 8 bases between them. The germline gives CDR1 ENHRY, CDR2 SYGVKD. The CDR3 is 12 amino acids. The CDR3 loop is CAIRSASDTQYF. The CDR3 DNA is TGTGCCATCAGGTCAGCGTCAGATACGCAGTATTTT.

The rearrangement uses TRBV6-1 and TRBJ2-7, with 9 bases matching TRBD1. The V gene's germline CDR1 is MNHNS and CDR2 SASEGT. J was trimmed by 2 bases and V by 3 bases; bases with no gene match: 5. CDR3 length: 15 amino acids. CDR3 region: CASSDRDRVTYEQYV. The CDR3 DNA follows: TGTGCCAGCAGTGACCGGGACAGGGTAACCTACGAGCAGTACGTC.

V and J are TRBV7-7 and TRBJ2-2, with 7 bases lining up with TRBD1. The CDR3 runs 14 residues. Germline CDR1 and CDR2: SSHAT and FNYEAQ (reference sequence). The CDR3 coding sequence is TGTGCTAGCGAACAGGGGTTGGACACCGGGGAGCTGTTTTTT. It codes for CASEQGLDTGELFF. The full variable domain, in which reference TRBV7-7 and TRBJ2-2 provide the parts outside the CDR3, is GAGVSQSPRYKVTKRGQDVTLRCDPISSHATLYWYQQALGQGPEFLTYFNYEAQPDKSGLPSDRFSAERPEGSISTLTIQRTEQRDSAMYRCASEQGLDTGELFFGEGSRLTVL.